This TCR beta chain is from a study of radiotherapy plus CTLA-4 blockade in lung cancer. Findings of the study overall: There was expansion of tumor-derived TCR clones in blood after radiotherapy plus ipilimumab.

Method: immunoSEQ multiplex PCR; TCRdb's copy keeps in-frame clones and lacks some. The sample lists around 56,000 clones, 70% to 80% occurring once. On this clone itself: Its target is unknown.

The germline V gene encodes CDR1 MNHEY and CDR2 SMNVEV (reference sequence). This CDR3 contains 15 residues. Losses at the gene ends were 3 bases for V and 6 bases for J; bases not matched to a gene: 6. The sample consisted of peripheral blood, taken from a patient treated with radiotherapy plus ipilimumab. This receptor was taken from a human donor with non-small cell lung cancer who had a complete response to radiotherapy plus ipilimumab. The chain combines TRBV27 with TRBJ2-2; 8 bases align to TRBD2. The CDR3 DNA sequence: TGTGCCAGCAGTTTTACCAGCGGGAGAGCCGGGGAGCTGTTTTTT. Its translation is CASSFTSGRAGELFF.